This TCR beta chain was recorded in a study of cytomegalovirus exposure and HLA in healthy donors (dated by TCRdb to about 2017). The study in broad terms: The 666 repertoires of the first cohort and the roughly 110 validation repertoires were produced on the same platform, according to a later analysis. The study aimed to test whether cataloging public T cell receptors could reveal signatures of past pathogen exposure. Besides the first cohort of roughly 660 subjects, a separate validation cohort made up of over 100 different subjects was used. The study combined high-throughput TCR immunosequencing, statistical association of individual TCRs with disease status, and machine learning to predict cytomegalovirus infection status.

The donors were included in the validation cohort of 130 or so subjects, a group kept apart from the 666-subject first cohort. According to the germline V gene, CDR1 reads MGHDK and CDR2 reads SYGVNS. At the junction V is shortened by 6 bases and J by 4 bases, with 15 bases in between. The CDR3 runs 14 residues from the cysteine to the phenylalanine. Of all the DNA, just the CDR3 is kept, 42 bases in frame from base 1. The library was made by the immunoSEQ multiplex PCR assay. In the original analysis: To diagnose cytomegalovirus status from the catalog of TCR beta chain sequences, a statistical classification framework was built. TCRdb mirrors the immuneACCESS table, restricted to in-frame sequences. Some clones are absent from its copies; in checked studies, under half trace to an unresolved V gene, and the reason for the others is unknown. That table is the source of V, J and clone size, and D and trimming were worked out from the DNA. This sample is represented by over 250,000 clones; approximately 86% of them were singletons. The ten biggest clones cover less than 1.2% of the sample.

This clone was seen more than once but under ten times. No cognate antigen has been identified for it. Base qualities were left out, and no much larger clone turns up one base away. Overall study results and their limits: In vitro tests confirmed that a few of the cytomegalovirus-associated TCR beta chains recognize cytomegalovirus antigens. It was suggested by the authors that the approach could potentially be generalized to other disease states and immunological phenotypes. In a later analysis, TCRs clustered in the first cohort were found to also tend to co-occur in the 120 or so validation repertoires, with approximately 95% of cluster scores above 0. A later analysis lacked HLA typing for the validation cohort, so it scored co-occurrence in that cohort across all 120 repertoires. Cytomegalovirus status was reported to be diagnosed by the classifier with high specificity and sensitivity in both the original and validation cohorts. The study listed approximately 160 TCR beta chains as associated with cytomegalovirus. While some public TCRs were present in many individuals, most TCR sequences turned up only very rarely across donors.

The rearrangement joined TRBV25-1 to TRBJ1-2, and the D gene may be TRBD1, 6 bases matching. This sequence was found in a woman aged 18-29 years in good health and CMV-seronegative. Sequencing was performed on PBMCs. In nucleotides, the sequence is TGTGCCAGCAGGGACGACAGGAGACCCTATGGCTACACCTTC. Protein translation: CASRDDRRPYGYTF.